This is a list of T cell receptor beta chains from one sample in a study of cytomegalovirus exposure and HLA in healthy donors. Assay used: immunoSEQ multiplex PCR; TCRdb lists only in-frame clones, some missing. The repertoire has 150,000 to 200,000 clones, about 80% of them found once; the top ten carry roughly 2%. Sequenced material: PBMCs. The receptors shown here come from a woman aged 30 to 39 in good health and CMV-seronegative. Each CDR3 is given with its conserved first and last residue. The D gene is left open where the match is weak. Rows may omit the clone size; those that give it use once, few, many or a size class.

J gene,D gene,V gene,clone size,CDR3 protein,CDR3 DNA
TRBJ1-2,TRBD1,TRBV28,few,CASSGSDRNYGYTF,TGTGCCAGCAGTGGGTCGGACAGGAACTATGGCTACACCTTC
TRBJ1-2,NA,TRBV29-1,NA,CSVEAAGVGGYGYTF,TGCAGCGTTGAAGCGGCAGGGGTAGGGGGCTATGGCTACACCTTC
TRBJ2-1,NA,TRBV6-5,NA,CASSYTGYEQFF,TGTGCCAGCAGTTACACAGGGTATGAGCAGTTCTTC
TRBJ2-7,TRBD2,TRBV2,NA,CASKRGTQSEQYF,TGTGCCAGCAAGCGGGGGACGCAATCCGAGCAGTACTTC
TRBJ2-1,TRBD2,TRBV28,NA,CASRPGGYYNEQFF,TGTGCCAGCAGACCCGGGGGGTACTACAATGAGCAGTTCTTC
TRBJ1-2,NA,TRBV1,few,CTSSEPGEGYGYTF,TGCACCAGCAGCGAACCCGGGGAGGGCTATGGCTACACCTTC
TRBJ1-3,NA,TRBV11-3,NA,CASSLAGAGNTIYF,TGTGCCAGCAGCTTAGCAGGGGCTGGAAACACCATATATTTT
TRBJ2-2,TRBD2,TRBV5-1,NA,CASKLAGTGELFF,TGCGCCAGCAAACTAGCGGGCACCGGGGAGCTGTTTTTT
TRBJ2-7,TRBD1,TRBV29-1,once,CSVTTGQGTVQYF,TGCAGCGTCACAACCGGACAGGGAACAGTGCAGTACTTC
TRBJ2-5,TRBD2,TRBV5-6,NA,CASSRGRGETQYF,TGTGCCAGCAGCCGGGGGAGGGGAGAGACCCAGTACTTC
TRBJ2-7,TRBD1,TRBV6-1,NA,CASGPVGTGRYEQYF,TGTGCCAGCGGCCCAGTGGGGACAGGGCGGTACGAGCAGTACTTC
TRBJ2-1,TRBD2,TRBV4-3,NA,CASSQAPGLGYNEQFF,TGCGCCAGCAGCCAGGCTCCGGGACTAGGTTACAATGAGCAGTTCTTC
TRBJ2-1,TRBD2,TRBV11-3,NA,CASSLASGANNEQFF,TGTGCCAGCAGCCTTGCGAGCGGGGCTAACAATGAGCAGTTCTTC
TRBJ2-1,NA,TRBV11-3,NA,CASSSLGGYNEQFF,TGTGCCAGCAGCTCCCTCGGGGGTTACAATGAGCAGTTCTTC
TRBJ1-4,TRBD1,TRBV9,few,CASSATGARDEKLFF,TGTGCCAGCAGCGCCACAGGGGCCAGAGATGAAAAACTGTTTTTT